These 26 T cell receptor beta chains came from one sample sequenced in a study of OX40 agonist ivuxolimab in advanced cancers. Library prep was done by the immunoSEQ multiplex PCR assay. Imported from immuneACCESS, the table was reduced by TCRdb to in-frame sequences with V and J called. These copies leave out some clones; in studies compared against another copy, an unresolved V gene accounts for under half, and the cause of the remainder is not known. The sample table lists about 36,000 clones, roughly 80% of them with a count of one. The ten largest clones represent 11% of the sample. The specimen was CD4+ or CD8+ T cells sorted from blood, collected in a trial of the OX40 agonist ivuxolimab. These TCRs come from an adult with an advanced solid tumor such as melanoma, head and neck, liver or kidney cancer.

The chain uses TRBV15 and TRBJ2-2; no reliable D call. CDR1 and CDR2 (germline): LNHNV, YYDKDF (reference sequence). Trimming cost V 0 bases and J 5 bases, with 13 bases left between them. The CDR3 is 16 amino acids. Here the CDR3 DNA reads TGTGCCACCAGCAGAGAGACGCTTGTGAGGACCGGGGAGCTGTTTTTT. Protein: CATSRETLVRTGELFF.

The CDR3 sequence: CATQPWGGNGYTF. The CDR3 nucleotides read TGTGCCACCCAGCCGTGGGGAGGTAATGGCTACACCTTC. J is TRBJ1-2 and V is TRBV6-5; no clear D. V was shortened by 10 bases and J by 6 bases, with 18 bases between the two germline ends. In germline, CDR1 is MNHEY, CDR2 SVGAGI. The CDR3 length is 13 residues.

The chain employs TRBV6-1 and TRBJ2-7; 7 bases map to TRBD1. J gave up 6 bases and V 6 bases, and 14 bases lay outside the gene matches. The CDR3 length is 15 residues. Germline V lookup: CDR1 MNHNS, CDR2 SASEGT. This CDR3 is CASRATIGYRGEQYF. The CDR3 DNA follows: TGTGCCAGCAGAGCGACAATTGGATACAGGGGCGAGCAGTACTTC.

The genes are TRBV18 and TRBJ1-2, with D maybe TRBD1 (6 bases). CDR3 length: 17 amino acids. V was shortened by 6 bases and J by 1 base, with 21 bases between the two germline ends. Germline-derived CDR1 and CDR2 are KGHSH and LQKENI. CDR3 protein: CASSPDAMDSINYGYTF. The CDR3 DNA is TGTGCCAGCTCCCCAGATGCCATGGACAGTATTAACTATGGCTACACCTTC.

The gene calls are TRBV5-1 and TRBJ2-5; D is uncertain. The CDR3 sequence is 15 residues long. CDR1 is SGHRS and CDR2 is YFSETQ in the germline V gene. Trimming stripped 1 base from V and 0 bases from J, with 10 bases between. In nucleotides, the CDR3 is TGCGCCAGCAGCTTGTCTGGGCCCTACCAAGAGACCCAGTACTTC. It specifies CASSLSGPYQETQYF.

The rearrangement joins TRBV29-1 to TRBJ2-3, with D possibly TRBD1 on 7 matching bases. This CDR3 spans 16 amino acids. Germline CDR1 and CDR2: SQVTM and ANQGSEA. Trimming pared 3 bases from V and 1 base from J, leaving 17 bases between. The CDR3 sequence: CSVDQGGLTGTDTQYF. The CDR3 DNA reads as TGCAGCGTTGACCAGGGGGGACTCACAGGCACAGATACGCAGTATTTT.

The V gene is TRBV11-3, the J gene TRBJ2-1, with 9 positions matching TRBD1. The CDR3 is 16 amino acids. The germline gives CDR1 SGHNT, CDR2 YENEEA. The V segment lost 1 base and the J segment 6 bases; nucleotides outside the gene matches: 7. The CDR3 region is CASSLGGRDRANEQFF. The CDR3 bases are TGTGCCAGCAGCTTAGGAGGCCGGGACAGGGCCAATGAGCAGTTCTTC. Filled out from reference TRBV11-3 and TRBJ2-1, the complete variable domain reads EAGVVQSPRYKIIEKKQPVAFWCNPISGHNTLYWYLQNLGQGPELLIRYENEEAVDDSQLPKDRFSAERLKGVDSTLKIQPAELGDSAVYLCASSLGGRDRANEQFFGPGTRLTVL.

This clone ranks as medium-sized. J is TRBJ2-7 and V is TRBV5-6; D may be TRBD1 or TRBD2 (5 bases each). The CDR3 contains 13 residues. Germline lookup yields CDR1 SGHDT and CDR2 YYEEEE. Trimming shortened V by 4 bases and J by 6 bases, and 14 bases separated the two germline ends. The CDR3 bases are TGTGCCAGCAGCCCGGGACCAGGGAGCGAGCAGTACTTC. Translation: CASSPGPGSEQYF.

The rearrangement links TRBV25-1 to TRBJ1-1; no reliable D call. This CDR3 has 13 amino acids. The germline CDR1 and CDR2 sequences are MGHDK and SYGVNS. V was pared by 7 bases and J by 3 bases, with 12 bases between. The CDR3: CASTPSAHTEAFF. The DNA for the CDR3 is TGTGCCAGCACCCCCAGTGCCCACACTGAAGCTTTCTTT.

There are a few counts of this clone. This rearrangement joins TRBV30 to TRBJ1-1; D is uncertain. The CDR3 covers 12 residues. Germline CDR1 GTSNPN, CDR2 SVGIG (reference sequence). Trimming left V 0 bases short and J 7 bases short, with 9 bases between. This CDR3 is CAWSVLSGEAFF. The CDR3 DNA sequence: TGTGCCTGGAGTGTCCTATCGGGTGAAGCTTTCTTT.

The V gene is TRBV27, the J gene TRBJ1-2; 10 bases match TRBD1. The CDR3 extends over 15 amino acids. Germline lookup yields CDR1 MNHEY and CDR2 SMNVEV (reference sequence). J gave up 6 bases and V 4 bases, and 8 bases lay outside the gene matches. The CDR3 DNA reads TGTGCCAGCAGTTCAAACCGGGACAGGGGTAATGGCTACACCTTC. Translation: CASSSNRDRGNGYTF.

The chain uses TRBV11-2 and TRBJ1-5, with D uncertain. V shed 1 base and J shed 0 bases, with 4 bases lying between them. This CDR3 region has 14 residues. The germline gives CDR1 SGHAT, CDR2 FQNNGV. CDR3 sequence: CASSLANSNQPQHF. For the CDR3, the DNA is TGTGCCAGCAGCTTAGCCAATAGCAATCAGCCCCAGCATTTT. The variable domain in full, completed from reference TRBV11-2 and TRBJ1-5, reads EAGVAQSPRYKIIEKRQSVAFWCNPISGHATLYWYQQILGQGPKLLIQFQNNGVVDDSQLPKDRFSAERLKGVDSTLKIQPAKLEDSAVYLCASSLANSNQPQHFGDGTRLSIL.

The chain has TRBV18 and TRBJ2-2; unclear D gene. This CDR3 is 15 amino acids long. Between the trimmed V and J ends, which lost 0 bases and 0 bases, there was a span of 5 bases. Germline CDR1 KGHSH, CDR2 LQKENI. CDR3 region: CASSPPSTNTGELFF. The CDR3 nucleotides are TGTGCCAGCTCACCACCCTCGACGAACACCGGGGAGCTGTTTTTT.

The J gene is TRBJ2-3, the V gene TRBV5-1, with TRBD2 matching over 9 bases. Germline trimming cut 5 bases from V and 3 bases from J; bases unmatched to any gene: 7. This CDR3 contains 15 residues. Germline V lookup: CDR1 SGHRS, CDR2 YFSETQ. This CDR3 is CASRMQAGGTDTQYF. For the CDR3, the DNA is TGCGCCAGCAGGATGCAAGCGGGGGGAACAGATACGCAGTATTTT.

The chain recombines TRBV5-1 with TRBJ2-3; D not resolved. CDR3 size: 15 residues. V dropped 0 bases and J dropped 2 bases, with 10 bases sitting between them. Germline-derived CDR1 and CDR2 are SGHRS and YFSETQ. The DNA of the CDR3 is TGCGCCAGCAGCTTGGAACCACGGACCACAGATACGCAGTATTTT. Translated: CASSLEPRTTDTQYF.

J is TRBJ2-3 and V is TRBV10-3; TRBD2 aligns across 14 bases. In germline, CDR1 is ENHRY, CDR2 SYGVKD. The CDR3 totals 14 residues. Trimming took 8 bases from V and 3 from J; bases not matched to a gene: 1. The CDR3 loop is CAIGTSGSTDTQYF. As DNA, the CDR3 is TGTGCCATCGGGACTAGCGGGAGTACAGATACGCAGTATTTT.

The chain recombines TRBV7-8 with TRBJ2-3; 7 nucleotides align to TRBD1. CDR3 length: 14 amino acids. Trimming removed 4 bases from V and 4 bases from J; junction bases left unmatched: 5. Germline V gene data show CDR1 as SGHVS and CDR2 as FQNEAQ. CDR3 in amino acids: CASSYRQGPDTQYF. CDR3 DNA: TGTGCCAGCAGCTACCGACAGGGCCCAGATACGCAGTATTTT.

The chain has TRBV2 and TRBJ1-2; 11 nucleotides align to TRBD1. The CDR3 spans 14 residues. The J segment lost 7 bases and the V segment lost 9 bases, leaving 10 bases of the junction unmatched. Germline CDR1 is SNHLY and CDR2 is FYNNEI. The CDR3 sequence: CARGQGASPPGYTF. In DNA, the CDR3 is TGTGCCAGAGGACAGGGGGCGTCTCCGCCTGGCTACACCTTC.

For the CDR3, the DNA is TGTGCCAGCAGCTACTGGGGGGTGGGCGCAGATACGCAGTATTTT. This gives the protein CASSYWGVGADTQYF. V usage is TRBV7-9 and J usage is TRBJ2-3; possibly TRBD2 for D (6 bases). This CDR3 has 15 amino acids. Deletions cut 4 bases from V and 4 bases from J, with 15 bases between. CDR1 and CDR2 (germline): SEHNR, FQNEAQ (reference sequence). Full variable domain (remainder filled in from reference TRBV7-9 and TRBJ2-3): DTGVSQNPRHKITKRGQNVTFRCDPISEHNRLYWYRQTLGQGPEFLTYFQNEAQLEKSRLLSDRFSAERPKGSFSTLEIQRTEQGDSAMYLCASSYWGVGADTQYFGPGTRLTVL.

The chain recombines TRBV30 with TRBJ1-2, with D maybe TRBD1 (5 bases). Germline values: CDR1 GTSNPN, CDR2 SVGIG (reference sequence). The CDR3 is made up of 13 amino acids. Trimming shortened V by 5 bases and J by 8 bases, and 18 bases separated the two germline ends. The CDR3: CAWSKSGTRGYTF. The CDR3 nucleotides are TGTGCCTGGTCTAAGAGCGGGACGAGGGGCTACACCTTC.

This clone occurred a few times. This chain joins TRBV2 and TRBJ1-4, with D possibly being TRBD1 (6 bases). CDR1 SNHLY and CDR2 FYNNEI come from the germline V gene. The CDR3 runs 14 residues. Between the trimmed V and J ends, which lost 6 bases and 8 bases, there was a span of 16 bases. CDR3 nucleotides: TGTGCCAGCAGCTGGACAGTCGACCTGGAAAAACTGTTTTTT. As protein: CASSWTVDLEKLFF.

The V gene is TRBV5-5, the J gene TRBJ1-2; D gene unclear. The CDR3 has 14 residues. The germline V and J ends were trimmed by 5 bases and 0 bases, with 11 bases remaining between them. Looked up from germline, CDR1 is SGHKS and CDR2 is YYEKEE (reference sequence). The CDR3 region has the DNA TGTGCCAGCAGGCAGACACAAGCTAACTATGGCTACACCTTC. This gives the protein CASRQTQANYGYTF. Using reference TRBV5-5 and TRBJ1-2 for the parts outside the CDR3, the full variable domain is DAGVTQSPTHLIKTRGQQVTLRCSPISGHKSVSWYQQVLGQGPQFIFQYYEKEERGRGNFPDRFSARQFPNYSSELNVNALLLGDSALYLCASRQTQANYGYTFGSGTRLTVV.

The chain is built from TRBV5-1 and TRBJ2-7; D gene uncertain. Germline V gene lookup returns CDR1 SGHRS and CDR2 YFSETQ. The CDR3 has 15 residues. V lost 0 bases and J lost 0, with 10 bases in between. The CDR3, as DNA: TGCGCCAGCAGCTTGGAAGGATTCGCCTCCTACGAGCAGTACTTC. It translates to CASSLEGFASYEQYF.

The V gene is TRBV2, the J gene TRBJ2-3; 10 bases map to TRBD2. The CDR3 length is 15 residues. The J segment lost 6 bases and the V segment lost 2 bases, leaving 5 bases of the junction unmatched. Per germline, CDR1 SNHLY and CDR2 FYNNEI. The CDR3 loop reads CASSEIQRGGDTQYF. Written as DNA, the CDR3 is TGTGCCAGCAGTGAAATCCAGCGGGGGGGGGATACGCAGTATTTT.

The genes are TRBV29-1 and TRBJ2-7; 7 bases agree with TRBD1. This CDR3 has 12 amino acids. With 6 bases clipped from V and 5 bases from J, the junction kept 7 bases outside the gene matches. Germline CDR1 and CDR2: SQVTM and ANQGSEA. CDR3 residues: CSVIQGMNEQYF. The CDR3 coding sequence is TGCAGCGTGATACAGGGGATGAACGAGCAGTACTTC.

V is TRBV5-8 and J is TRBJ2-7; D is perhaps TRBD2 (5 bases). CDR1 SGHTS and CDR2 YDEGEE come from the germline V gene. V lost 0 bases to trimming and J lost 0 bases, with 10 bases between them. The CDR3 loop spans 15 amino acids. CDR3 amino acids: CASSLGGGSSYEQYF. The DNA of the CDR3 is TGTGCCAGCAGCTTGGGAGGCGGGTCCTCCTACGAGCAGTACTTC.